This T cell receptor beta chain was obtained from a study of long-term antiretroviral therapy in people with HIV. Study observations and caveats: From the mid-2000s to the late 2010s, blood was obtained, possibly while participants received older ART regimens. Spans of CDR3 length were tighter for HIV repertoires than for controls.

Germline CDR1 reads SEHNR; CDR2 reads FQNEAQ (reference sequence). The CDR3 extends over 15 amino acids. V lost 0 bases and J lost 7, with 15 bases in between. Runs used v3.0 of the immunoSEQ assay and were done at survey level. The data were produced by immunoSEQ multiplex PCR, yet TCRdb's version contains in-frame clones alone and is incomplete. The sample gives more than 25,000 clones, 95% to 98% of which show up once; under 2.5% is in the top ten. Samples held about 0.9-10 million cryopreserved PBMC, and DNA extraction followed. Concerning this clone: Its antigen remains unknown.

The specimen was unsorted PBMCs, collected 7.6 years after starting antiretroviral therapy. The chain carries TRBV7-9 and TRBJ1-2, with TRBD1 as a possible D gene (5 bases). This receptor was identified in a man aged 30 to 39 with HIV. The CDR3 is CASSLATPGTGGYTF. The CDR3 nucleotides read TGTGCCAGCAGCTTAGCCACCCCAGGGACTGGTGGCTACACCTTC.